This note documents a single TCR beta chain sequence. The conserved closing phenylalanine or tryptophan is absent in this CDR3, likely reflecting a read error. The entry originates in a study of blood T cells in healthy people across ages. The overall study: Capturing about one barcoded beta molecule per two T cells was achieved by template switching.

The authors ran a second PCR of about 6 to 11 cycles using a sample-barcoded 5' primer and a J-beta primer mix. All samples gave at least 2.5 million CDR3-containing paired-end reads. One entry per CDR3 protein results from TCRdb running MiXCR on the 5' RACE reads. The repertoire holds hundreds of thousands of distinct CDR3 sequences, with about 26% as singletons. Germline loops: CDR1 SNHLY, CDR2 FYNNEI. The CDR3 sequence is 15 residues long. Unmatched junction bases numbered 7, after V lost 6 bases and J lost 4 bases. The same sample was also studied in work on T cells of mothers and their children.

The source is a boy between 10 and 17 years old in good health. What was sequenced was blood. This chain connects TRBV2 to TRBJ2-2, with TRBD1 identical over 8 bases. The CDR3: CASSQTGVVTGELFV. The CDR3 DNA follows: TGTGCCAGCAGCCAGACAGGGGTAGTCACCGGGGAGCTGTTTGTT.